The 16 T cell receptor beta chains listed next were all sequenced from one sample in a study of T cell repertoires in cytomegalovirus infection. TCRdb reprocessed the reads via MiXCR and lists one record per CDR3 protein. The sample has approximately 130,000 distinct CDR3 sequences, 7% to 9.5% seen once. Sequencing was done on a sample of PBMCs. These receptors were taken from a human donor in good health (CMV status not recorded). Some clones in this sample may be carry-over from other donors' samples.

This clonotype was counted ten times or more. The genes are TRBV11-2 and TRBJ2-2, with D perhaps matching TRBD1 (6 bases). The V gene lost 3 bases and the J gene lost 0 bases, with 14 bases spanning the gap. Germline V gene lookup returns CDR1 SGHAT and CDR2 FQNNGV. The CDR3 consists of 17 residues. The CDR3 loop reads CASSFPLEGANTGELFF. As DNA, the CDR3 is TGTGCCAGCAGCTTCCCTTTAGAGGGGGCGAACACCGGGGAGCTGTTTTTT.

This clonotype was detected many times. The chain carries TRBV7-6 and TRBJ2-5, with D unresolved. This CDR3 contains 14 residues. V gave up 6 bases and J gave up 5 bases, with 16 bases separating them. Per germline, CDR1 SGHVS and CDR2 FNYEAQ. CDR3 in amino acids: CASRPGSSSETQYF. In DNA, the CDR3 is TGTGCCAGCAGGCCAGGCTCTTCGTCGGAGACCCAGTACTTC.

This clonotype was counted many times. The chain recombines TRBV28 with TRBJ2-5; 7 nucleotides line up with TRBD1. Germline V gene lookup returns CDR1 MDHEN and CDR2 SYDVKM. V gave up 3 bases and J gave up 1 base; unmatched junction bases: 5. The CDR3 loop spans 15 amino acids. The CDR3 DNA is TGTGCCAGCAGTTTTGAGACAGGGCTCCAAGAGACCCAGTACTTC. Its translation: CASSFETGLQETQYF.

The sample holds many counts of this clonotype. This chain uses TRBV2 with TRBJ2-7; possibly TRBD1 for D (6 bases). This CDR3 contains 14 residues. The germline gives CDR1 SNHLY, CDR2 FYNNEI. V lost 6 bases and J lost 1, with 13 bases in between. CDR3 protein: CASRRQALSYEQYF. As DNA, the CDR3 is TGTGCCAGCAGGAGACAGGCACTGTCCTACGAGCAGTACTTC.

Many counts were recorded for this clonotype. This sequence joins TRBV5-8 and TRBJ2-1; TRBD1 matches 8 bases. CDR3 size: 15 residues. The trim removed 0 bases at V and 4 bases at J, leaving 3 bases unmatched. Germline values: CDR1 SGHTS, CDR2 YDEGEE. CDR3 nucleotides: TGTGCCAGCAGCTTGGGGCAGGGGGCGTACAATGAGCAGTTCTTC. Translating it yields CASSLGQGAYNEQFF. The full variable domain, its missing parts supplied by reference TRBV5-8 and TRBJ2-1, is EAGVTQSPTHLIKTRGQQATLRCSPISGHTSVYWYQQALGLGLQFLLWYDEGEERNRGNFPPRFSGRQFPNYSSELNVNALELEDSALYLCASSLGQGAYNEQFFGPGTRLTVL.

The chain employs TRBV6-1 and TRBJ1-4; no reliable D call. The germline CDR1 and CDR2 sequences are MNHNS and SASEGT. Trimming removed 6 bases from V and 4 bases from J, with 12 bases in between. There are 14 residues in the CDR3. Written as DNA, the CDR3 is TGTGCCAGCAGCAAGAGGCGGATTAATGAAAAACTGTTTTTT. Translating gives CASSKRRINEKLFF.

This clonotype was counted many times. Here the CDR3 DNA reads TGTGCCAGCAGCCGAAAACTACAGGGGGAGGAAGCTTTCTTT. The encoded protein is CASSRKLQGEEAFF. The chain carries TRBV7-8 and TRBJ1-1, with 8 bases fitting TRBD1. Trimming cost V 5 bases and J 8 bases; bases outside gene matches: 10. The CDR3 is 14 residues long. Germline V gene sequence: CDR1 SGHVS, CDR2 FQNEAQ.

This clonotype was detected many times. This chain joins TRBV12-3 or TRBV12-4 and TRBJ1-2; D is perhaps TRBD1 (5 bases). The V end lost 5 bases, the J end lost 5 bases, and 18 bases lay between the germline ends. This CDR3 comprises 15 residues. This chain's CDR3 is CASSPPRGAKYGYTF. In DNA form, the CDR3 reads TGTGCCAGCAGTCCACCGCGCGGGGCAAAGTATGGCTACACCTTC.

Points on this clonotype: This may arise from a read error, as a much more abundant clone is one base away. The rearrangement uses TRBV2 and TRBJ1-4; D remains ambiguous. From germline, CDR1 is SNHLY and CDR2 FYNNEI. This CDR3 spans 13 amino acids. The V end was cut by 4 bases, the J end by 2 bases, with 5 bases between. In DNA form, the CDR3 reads TGTGCCAGCAGTGGGAATACTAATGAAAAACTGTTTTTT. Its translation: CASSGNTNEKLFF.

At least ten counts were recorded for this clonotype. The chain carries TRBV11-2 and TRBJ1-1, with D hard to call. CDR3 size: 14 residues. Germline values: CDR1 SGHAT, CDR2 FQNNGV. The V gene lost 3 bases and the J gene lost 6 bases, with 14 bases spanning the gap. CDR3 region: CASSLSARRSEAFF. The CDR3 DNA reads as TGTGCCAGCAGCTTGTCAGCCCGGAGGTCTGAAGCTTTCTTT.

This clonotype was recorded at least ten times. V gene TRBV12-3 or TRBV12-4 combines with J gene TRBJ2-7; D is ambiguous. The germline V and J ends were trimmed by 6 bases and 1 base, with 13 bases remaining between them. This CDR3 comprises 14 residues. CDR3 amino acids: CASSRFYESYEQYF. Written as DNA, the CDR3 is TGTGCCAGCAGCCGATTTTACGAGTCCTACGAGCAGTACTTC.

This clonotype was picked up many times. This CDR3 is CASSFSGGFLSSYNEQFF. CDR3 nucleotide sequence: TGTGCCAGCAGTTTTAGCGGGGGGTTCCTAAGCTCCTACAATGAGCAGTTCTTC. The chain carries TRBV27 and TRBJ2-1, with TRBD2 matching over 10 bases. The CDR3 is 18 residues long. Per germline, CDR1 MNHEY and CDR2 SMNVEV (reference sequence). Losses at the gene ends were 3 bases for V and 0 bases for J; bases not matched to a gene: 8.

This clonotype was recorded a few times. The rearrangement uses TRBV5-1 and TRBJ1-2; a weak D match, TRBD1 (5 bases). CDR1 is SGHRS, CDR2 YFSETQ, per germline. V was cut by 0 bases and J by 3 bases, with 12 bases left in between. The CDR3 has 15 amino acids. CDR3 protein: CASSLAGREDYGYTF. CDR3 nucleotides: TGCGCCAGCAGCTTGGCGGGCAGGGAGGACTATGGCTACACCTTC.

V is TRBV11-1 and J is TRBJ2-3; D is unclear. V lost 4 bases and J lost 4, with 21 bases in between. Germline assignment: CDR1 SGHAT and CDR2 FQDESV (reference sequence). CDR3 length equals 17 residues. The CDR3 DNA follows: TGTGCCAGCAGCTCTGGCCTCCTAGAACGGATCGCAGATACGCAGTATTTT. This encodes CASSSGLLERIADTQYF.

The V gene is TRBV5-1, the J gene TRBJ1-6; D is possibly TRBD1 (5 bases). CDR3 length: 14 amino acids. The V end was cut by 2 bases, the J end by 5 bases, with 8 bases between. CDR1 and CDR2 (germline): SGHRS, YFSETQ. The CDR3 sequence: CASSFDRNNSPLHF. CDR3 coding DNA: TGCGCCAGCAGCTTCGACAGAAATAATTCACCCCTCCACTTT.

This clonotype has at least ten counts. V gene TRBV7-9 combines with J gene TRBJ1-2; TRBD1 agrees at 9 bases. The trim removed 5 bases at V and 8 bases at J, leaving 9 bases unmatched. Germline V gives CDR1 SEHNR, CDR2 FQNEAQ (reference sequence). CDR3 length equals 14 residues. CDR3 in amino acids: CASSIDRGKEGYTF. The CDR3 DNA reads TGTGCCAGCAGCATCGACAGGGGGAAGGAAGGCTACACCTTC.